The clone carrying this TCR beta chain was observed a few times. The target antigen is unknown. A junction boundary mismatches the germline segment, possibly from a read error. PBMCs numbering at least 7 million were isolated per sample. A second PCR of 7 to 11 cycles used a sample-barcoded 5' primer and a J-beta primer mix. MiXCR, run by TCRdb on the 5' RACE reads, gives a single entry per CDR3 protein. The top ten clones hold around 16% of a sample with hundreds of thousands of distinct CDR3 sequences, 25% to 30% of them seen once. These data belong to a study of blood T cells in healthy people across ages. Study overall: Through template switching, about one barcoded beta molecule was captured per two T cells, as measured in model experiments. Findings of the study overall: Per million T cells, TCR beta diversity dropped about linearly as age rose.

The CDR3 totals 12 residues. Sequencing input: blood. This chain connects TRBV12-3 or TRBV12-4 to TRBJ1-5; D unresolved. This TCR derives from an elderly woman in good health. In DNA, the CDR3 is TGTGCCAGCAGGATGAGCAATCGGCCCCAGCATTTT. Protein: CASRMSNRPQHF.